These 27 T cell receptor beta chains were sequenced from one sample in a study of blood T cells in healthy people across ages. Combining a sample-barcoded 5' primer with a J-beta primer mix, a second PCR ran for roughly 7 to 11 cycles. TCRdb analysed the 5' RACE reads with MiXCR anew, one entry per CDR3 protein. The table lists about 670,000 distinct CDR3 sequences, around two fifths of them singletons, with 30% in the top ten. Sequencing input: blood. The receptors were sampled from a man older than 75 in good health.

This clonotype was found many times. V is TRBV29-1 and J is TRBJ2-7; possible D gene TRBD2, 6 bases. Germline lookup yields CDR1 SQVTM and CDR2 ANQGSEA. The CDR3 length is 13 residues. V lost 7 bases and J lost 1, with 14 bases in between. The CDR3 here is CSAGGGGSYEQYF. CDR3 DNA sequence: TGCAGCGCCGGGGGAGGAGGATCCTACGAGCAGTACTTC.

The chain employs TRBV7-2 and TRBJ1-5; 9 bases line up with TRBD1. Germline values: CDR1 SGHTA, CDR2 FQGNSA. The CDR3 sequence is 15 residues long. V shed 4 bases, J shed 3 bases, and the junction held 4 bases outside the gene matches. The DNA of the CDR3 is TGTGCCAGCAGCTCGGGGACAGGGAACAATCAGCCCCAGCATTTT. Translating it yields CASSSGTGNNQPQHF.

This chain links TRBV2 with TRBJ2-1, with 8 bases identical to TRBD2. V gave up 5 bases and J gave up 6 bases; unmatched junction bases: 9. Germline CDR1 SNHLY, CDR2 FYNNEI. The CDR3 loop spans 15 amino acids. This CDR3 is CASSWAGLGPNEQFF. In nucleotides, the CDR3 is TGTGCCAGCAGTTGGGCGGGACTAGGACCCAATGAGCAGTTCTTC.

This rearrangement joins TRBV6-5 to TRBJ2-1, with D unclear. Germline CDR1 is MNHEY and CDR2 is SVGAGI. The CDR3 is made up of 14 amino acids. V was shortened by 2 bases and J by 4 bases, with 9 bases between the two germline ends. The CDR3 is CASSYETRYNEQFF. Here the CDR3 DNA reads TGTGCCAGCAGTTACGAGACACGGTACAATGAGCAGTTCTTC.

The CDR3 protein is CAWGGTPNEQFF. CDR3 nucleotides: TGTGCCTGGGGAGGGACGCCCAATGAGCAGTTCTTC. V gene TRBV30 combines with J gene TRBJ2-1, with a weak D call TRBD2 (6 bases). CDR1 is GTSNPN and CDR2 is SVGIG in the germline V gene (reference sequence). V was cut by 5 bases and J by 6 bases, with 11 bases left in between. The CDR3 runs to 12 residues.

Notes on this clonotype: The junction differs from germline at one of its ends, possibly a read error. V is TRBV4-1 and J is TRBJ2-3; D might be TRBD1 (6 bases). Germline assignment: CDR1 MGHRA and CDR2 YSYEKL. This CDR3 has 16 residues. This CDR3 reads CAGSQTTTGSRDTQYF. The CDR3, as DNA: TGCGCCGGCAGCCAGACCACAACAGGGAGTAGAGATACGCAGTATTTT.

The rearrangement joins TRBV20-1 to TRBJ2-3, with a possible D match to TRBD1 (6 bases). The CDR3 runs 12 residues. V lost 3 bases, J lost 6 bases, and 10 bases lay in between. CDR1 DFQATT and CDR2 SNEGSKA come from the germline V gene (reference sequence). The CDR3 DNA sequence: TGCAGTGCTAGTGGAGGACAGGATACGCAGTATTTT. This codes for CSASGGQDTQYF.

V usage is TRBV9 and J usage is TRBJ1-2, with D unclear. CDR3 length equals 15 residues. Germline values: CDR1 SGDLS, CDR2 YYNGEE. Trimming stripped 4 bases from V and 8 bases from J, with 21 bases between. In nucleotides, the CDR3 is TGTGCCAGCAGCCCCCGCGCAGTCCCGGAGGACGGCTACACCTTC. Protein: CASSPRAVPEDGYTF.

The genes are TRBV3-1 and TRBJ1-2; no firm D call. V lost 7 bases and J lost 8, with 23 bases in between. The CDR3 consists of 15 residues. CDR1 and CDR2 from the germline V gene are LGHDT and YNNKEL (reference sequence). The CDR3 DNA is TGTGCCAGCACCTCAAAAGGTTCGGACGGTGAGGGCTACACCTTC. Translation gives CASTSKGSDGEGYTF.

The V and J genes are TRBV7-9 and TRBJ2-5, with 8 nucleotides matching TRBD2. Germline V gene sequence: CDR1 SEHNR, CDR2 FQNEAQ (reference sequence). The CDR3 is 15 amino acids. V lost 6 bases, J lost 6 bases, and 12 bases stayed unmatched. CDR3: CASRVAGTEWKTQYF. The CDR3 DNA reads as TGTGCCAGCAGGGTAGCGGGGACTGAGTGGAAGACCCAGTACTTC.

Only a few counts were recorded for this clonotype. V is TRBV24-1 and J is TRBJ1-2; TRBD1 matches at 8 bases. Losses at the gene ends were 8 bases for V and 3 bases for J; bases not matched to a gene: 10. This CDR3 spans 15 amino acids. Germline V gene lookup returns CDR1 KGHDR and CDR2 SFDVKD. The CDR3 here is CATTRKGTGDYGYTF. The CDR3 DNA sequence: TGTGCCACCACCCGAAAAGGGACAGGAGACTATGGCTACACCTTC.

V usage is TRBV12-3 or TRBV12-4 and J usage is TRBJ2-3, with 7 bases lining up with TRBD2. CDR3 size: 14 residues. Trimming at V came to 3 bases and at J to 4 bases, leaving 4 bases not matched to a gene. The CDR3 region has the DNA TGTGCCAGCAGTTTTGTCGGGAGGCCAGATACGCAGTATTTT. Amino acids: CASSFVGRPDTQYF.

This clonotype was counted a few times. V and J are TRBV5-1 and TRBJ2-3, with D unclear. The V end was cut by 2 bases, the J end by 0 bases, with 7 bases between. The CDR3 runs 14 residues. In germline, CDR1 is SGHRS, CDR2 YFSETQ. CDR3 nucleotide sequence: TGCGCCAGCAGCTTTTCCTCTAGCACAGATACGCAGTATTTT. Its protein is CASSFSSSTDTQYF.

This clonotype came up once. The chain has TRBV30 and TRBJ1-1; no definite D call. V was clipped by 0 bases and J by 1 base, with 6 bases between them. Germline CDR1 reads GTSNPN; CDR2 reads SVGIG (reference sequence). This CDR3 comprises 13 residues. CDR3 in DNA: TGTGCCTGGAGTGTAAAGGGGAACACTGAAGCTTTCTTT. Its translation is CAWSVKGNTEAFF.

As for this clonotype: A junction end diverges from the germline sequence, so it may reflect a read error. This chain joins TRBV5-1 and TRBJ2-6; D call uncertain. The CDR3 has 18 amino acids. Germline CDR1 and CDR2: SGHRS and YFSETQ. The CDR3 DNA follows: TGCGGCAGCAGCTTGGGCCGGGTAAGGAACTCTGGGGCCAACGTCCTGACTTTC. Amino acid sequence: CGSSLGRVRNSGANVLTF. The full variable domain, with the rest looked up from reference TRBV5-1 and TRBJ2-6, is KAGVTQTPRYLIKTRGQQVTLSCSPISGHRSVSWYQQTPGQGLQFLFEYFSETQRNKGNFPGRFSGRQFSNSRSEMNVSTLELGDSALYLCGSSLGRVRNSGANVLTFGAGSRLTVL.

The CDR3 nucleotides read TGCGCCAGCAGCTTAACCGGGGACAGGGGGTACGAGCAGTACTTC. This codes for CASSLTGDRGYEQYF. The genes are TRBV5-1 and TRBJ2-7; 11 positions match TRBD1. V was clipped by 2 bases and J by 4 bases; unmatched bases: 5. Germline V gene data show CDR1 as SGHRS and CDR2 as YFSETQ. There are 15 residues in the CDR3.

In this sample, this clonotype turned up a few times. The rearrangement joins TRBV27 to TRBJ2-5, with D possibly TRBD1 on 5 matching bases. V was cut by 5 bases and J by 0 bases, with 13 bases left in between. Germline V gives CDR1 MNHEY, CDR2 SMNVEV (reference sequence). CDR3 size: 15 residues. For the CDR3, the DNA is TGTGCCAGCAGTCCCCTCCAGGGCAACCAAGAGACCCAGTACTTC. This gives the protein CASSPLQGNQETQYF.

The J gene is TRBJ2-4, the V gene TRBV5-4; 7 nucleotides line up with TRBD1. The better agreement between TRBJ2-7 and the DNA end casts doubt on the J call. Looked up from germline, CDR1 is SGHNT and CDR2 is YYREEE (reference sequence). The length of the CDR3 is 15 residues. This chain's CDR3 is CASSPVQGQGSEQYF. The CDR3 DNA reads TGTGCCAGCAGCCCGGTACAGGGGCAGGGATCCGAGCAGTACTTC.

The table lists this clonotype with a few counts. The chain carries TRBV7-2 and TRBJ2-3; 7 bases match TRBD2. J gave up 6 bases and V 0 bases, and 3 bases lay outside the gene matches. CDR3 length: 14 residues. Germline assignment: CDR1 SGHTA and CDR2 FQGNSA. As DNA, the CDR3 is TGTGCCAGCAGCTTAGCGCGGGAGTGGGATACGCAGTATTTT. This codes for CASSLAREWDTQYF.

This chain's CDR3 is CATSRQPYEQYF. CDR3 coding DNA: TGTGCCACCAGCAGGCAACCCTACGAGCAGTACTTC. The J gene is TRBJ2-7, the V gene TRBV15; D gene uncertain. Trimming shortened V by 3 bases and J by 2 bases, and 5 bases separated the two germline ends. Germline V gives CDR1 LNHNV, CDR2 YYDKDF (reference sequence). This CDR3 comprises 12 residues.

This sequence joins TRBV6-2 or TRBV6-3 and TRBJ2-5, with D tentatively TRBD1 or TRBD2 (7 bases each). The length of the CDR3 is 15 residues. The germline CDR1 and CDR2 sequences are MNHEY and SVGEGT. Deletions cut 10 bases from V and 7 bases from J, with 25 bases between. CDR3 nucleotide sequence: TGTGCCACCGGGCGAGCGGGACAGATGGAGGGGACCCAGTACTTC. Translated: CATGRAGQMEGTQYF.

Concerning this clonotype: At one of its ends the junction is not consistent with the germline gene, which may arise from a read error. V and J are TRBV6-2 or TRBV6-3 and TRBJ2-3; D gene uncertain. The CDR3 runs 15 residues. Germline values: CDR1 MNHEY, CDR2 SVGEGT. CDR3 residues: CATSSSVFGTDTQYF. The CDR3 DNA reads TGTGCCACCAGTTCGTCGGTGTTTGGCACAGATACGCAGTATTTT.

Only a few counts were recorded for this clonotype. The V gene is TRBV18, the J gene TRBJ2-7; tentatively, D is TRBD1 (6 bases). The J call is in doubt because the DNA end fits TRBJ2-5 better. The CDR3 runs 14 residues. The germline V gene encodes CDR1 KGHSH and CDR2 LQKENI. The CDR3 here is CASSPQQGGETQYF. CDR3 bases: TGTGCCAGCTCACCACAACAGGGTGGGGAGACCCAGTACTTC.

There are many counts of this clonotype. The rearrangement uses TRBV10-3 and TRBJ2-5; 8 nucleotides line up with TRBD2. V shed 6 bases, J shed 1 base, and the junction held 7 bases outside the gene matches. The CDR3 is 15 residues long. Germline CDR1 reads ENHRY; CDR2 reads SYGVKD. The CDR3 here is CAISGGDGSQETQYF. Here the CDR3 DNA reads TGTGCCATCAGCGGGGGGGACGGATCCCAAGAGACCCAGTACTTC.

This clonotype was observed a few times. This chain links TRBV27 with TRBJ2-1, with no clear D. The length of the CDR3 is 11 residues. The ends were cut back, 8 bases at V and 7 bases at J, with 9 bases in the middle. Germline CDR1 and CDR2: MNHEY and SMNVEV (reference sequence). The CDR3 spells CASAEGNEQFF. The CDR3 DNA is TGTGCCAGCGCGGAAGGGAATGAGCAGTTCTTC.

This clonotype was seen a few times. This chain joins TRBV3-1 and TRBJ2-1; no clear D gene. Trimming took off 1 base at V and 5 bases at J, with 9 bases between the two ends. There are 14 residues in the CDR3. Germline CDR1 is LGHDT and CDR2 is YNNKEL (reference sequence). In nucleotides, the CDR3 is TGTGCCAGCAGCCAAGCTCAGAAAAACAATGAGCAGTTCTTC. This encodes CASSQAQKNNEQFF.

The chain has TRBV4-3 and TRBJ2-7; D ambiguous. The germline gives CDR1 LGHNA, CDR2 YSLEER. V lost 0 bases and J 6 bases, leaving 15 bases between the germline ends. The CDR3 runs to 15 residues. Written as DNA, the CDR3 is TGCGCCAGCAGCCAAGATCCCTCTCTTAACGGCGAGCAGTACTTC. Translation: CASSQDPSLNGEQYF.